Listed here are 26 T cell receptor beta chains from one sample, sequenced in a study of T-cell memory formation after mild COVID-19. TCRdb fed the 5' RACE reads into MiXCR, producing one record per CDR3 protein. Counted here are 200,000 to 250,000 distinct CDR3 sequences, 9.4% occurring once; the ten biggest clones make up 22%. Sequenced material: PBMCs or a T cell subset sorted from them (not recorded which). Receptors originate from a man younger than 35 who had mild COVID-19 (a few samples of this study predate the infection). Cell type and time point are not known.

This clonotype was counted only a few times. J is TRBJ2-3 and V is TRBV3-1, with TRBD2 matching over 8 bases. The CDR3 contains 16 residues. V trimming: 0 bases; J trimming: 7 bases; junction bases outside the gene matches: 9. Germline V gene sequence: CDR1 LGHDT, CDR2 YNNKEL (reference sequence). CDR3 sequence (DNA): TGTGCCAGCAGCCAAGATCCCGGGGGGGCCCGCAATACGCAGTATTTT. This encodes CASSQDPGGARNTQYF.

For the CDR3, the DNA is TGTGCCAGCAGGGCCCAAGAGACCCAGTACTTC. This sequence encodes CASRAQETQYF. The rearrangement joins TRBV28 to TRBJ2-5; D uncertain. Germline V gene data show CDR1 as MDHEN and CDR2 as SYDVKM. V was shortened by 6 bases and J by 1 base, with 3 bases between the two germline ends. CDR3 length equals 11 residues.

This clonotype was counted a few times. The chain couples TRBV11-2 to TRBJ2-5; 7 bases map to TRBD2. The J segment lost 0 bases and the V segment lost 3 bases, leaving 4 bases of the junction unmatched. This CDR3 is built from 15 residues. CDR1 and CDR2 (germline): SGHAT, FQNNGV. The CDR3 region is CASSFRTRYQETQYF. The CDR3 DNA reads as TGTGCCAGCAGCTTTCGGACTAGGTACCAAGAGACCCAGTACTTC.

CDR3 nucleotides: TGTGCCAGCAGCAGGGCGGGGCTGGTTGCTTTCTTT. Protein sequence: CASSRAGLVAFF. The chain recombines TRBV14 with TRBJ1-1; D is possibly TRBD1 (5 bases). The germline gives CDR1 SGHDN, CDR2 FVKESK. V lost 5 bases and J 11 bases, leaving 15 bases between the germline ends. CDR3 length: 12 amino acids.

A few counts support this clonotype. This chain joins TRBV4-1 and TRBJ1-4, with D perhaps matching TRBD1 (6 bases). CDR3 length: 15 amino acids. Trimming pared 1 base from V and 7 bases from J, leaving 13 bases between. Per the germline V gene, CDR1 is MGHRA and CDR2 is YSYEKL. Here the CDR3 DNA reads TGCGCCAGCAGCCAAGGCCGGGGGGCGATTGAAAAACTGTTTTTT. Its protein product is CASSQGRGAIEKLFF.

This clonotype has a handful of counts. The chain combines TRBV5-4 with TRBJ2-2, with TRBD2 matching over 15 bases. J gave up 5 bases and V 4 bases, and 6 bases lay outside the gene matches. Germline CDR1 reads SGHNT; CDR2 reads YYREEE (reference sequence). CDR3 size: 17 residues. The CDR3 sequence is CASSQGLAGGPTGELFF. In nucleotides, the CDR3 is TGTGCCAGCAGCCAAGGACTAGCGGGGGGGCCTACCGGGGAGCTGTTTTTT.

The rearrangement uses TRBV7-6 and TRBJ2-3; 7 positions match TRBD1. Trimming at V came to 1 base and at J to 2 bases, leaving 6 bases not matched to a gene. CDR1 and CDR2 from the germline V gene are SGHVS and FNYEAQ. This CDR3 comprises 16 residues. The CDR3 sequence: CASSLGTGDFTDTQYF. DNA for the CDR3: TGTGCCAGCAGCTTAGGGACAGGAGACTTCACAGATACGCAGTATTTT.

This clonotype was counted at least ten times. V usage is TRBV5-1 and J usage is TRBJ2-7; either TRBD1 or TRBD2 may fit D (5 bases each). V shed 7 bases and J shed 4 bases, with 15 bases lying between them. Looked up from germline, CDR1 is SGHRS and CDR2 is YFSETQ. The CDR3 extends over 13 amino acids. The CDR3 DNA reads as TGCGCCAGCCGGGGCGGGCAGACTTACGAGCAGTACTTC. Protein product: CASRGGQTYEQYF.

The rearrangement joins TRBV6-5 to TRBJ1-6; weak D call: TRBD1 (5 bases). V was shortened by 4 bases and J by 3 bases, with 13 bases between the two germline ends. This CDR3 contains 16 residues. Germline loops: CDR1 MNHEY, CDR2 SVGAGI. CDR3 sequence: CASSSQEVDYNSPLHF. The CDR3 coding sequence is TGTGCCAGCAGTTCACAGGAAGTGGACTATAATTCACCCCTCCACTTT.

The gene calls are TRBV5-1 and TRBJ1-1; 8 bases map to TRBD1. Looked up from germline, CDR1 is SGHRS and CDR2 is YFSETQ. V was pared by 2 bases and J by 4 bases, with 7 bases of the junction left unmatched. The CDR3 is made up of 15 amino acids. DNA for the CDR3: TGCGCCAGCAGCTTTAGCCCAGGGGGCGGCACTGAAGCTTTCTTT. Translated: CASSFSPGGGTEAFF. The full variable domain, its missing parts supplied by reference TRBV5-1 and TRBJ1-1, is KAGVTQTPRYLIKTRGQQVTLSCSPISGHRSVSWYQQTPGQGLQFLFEYFSETQRNKGNFPGRFSGRQFSNSRSEMNVSTLELGDSALYLCASSFSPGGGTEAFFGQGTRLTVV.

This clonotype showed up many times. The chain combines TRBV5-6 with TRBJ1-6; D call uncertain. V was trimmed by 1 base and J by 0 bases, leaving 11 bases between them. The length of the CDR3 is 17 residues. From germline, CDR1 is SGHDT and CDR2 YYEEEE. CDR3 sequence: CASSLFGMSSYNSPLHF. Here the CDR3 DNA reads TGTGCCAGCAGCTTGTTCGGGATGAGCTCCTATAATTCACCCCTCCACTTT. Using reference TRBV5-6 and TRBJ1-6 for the parts outside the CDR3, the full variable domain is DAGVTQSPTHLIKTRGQQVTLRCSPKSGHDTVSWYQQALGQGPQFIFQYYEEEERQRGNFPDRFSGHQFPNYSSELNVNALLLGDSALYLCASSLFGMSSYNSPLHFGNGTRLTVT.

The chain is built from TRBV7-2 and TRBJ2-2; 7 bases are shared with TRBD1. V trimming: 5 bases; J trimming: 2 bases; junction bases outside the gene matches: 8. This CDR3 is built from 16 residues. Germline CDR1 and CDR2: SGHTA and FQGNSA. CDR3 loop: CASSPRTGRNTGELFF. CDR3 bases: TGTGCCAGCAGCCCGCGGACAGGAAGAAACACCGGGGAGCTGTTTTTT.

This clonotype was seen a handful of times. The CDR3 DNA reads TGTGCCTCCTCGAGGGAAGGGACAGGGAGCTACGAGCAGTACGTC. Its protein is CASSREGTGSYEQYV. The chain has TRBV6-2 or TRBV6-3 and TRBJ2-7, with 9 bases matching TRBD1. With 11 bases clipped from V and 3 bases from J, the junction kept 14 bases outside the gene matches. The CDR3 is 15 amino acids. Per the germline V gene, CDR1 is MNHEY and CDR2 is SVGEGT.

The V and J genes are TRBV5-4 and TRBJ1-4; TRBD1 aligns across 7 bases. This CDR3 is built from 15 residues. Germline CDR1 and CDR2: SGHNT and YYREEE (reference sequence). J gave up 8 bases and V 4 bases, and 11 bases lay outside the gene matches. CDR3 amino acids: CASSRSTGRGEKLFF. In DNA form, the CDR3 reads TGTGCCAGCAGCCGCTCGACAGGGCGGGGGGAAAAACTGTTTTTT.

V usage is TRBV5-6 and J usage is TRBJ2-5; 10 nucleotides agree with TRBD1. The CDR3 contains 13 residues. V lost 5 bases, J lost 5 bases, and 3 bases stayed unmatched. The germline V gene has CDR1 SGHDT and CDR2 YYEEEE. CDR3 nucleotide sequence: TGTGCCAGCAGTGGGACAGGGGACGAGACCCAGTACTTC. Its protein product is CASSGTGDETQYF.

The V call is TRBV14, the J call TRBJ2-1; 7 bases map to TRBD1. J was trimmed by 5 bases and V by 0 bases; bases with no gene match: 4. CDR3 size: 15 residues. Germline CDR1 and CDR2: SGHDN and FVKESK. CDR3 nucleotides: TGTGCCAGCAGCCAAGACAGGGGGTTCAACAATGAGCAGTTCTTC. Its protein is CASSQDRGFNNEQFF.

This clonotype was seen a handful of times. The genes are TRBV12-5 and TRBJ2-5; 10 bases match TRBD1. Germline V gene data show CDR1 as LGHNT and CDR2 as FRNRAP. The CDR3 loop spans 16 amino acids. V lost 5 bases to trimming and J lost 5 bases; unmatched junction nucleotides: 11. In nucleotides, the CDR3 is TGTGCTAGTGGTCCGGGACAGGGGAGTATCGGGGAGACCCAGTACTTC. Translation: CASGPGQGSIGETQYF.

V is TRBV12-3 or TRBV12-4 and J is TRBJ1-3; D is unclear. This CDR3 is 14 amino acids long. V dropped 2 bases and J dropped 0 bases, with 5 bases sitting between them. In DNA form, the CDR3 reads TGTGCCAGCAGTTTACGGAGCTCTGGAAACACCATATATTTT. This codes for CASSLRSSGNTIYF.

In its sample, this clonotype was seen a few times. This chain links TRBV3-1 with TRBJ1-2; TRBD1 matches 8 bases. In germline, CDR1 is LGHDT, CDR2 YNNKEL (reference sequence). This CDR3 region has 15 residues. The V and J ends lost 4 bases and 8 bases, in that order; junction bases with no gene match: 12. This CDR3 reads CASSPLLDRAAGYTF. Written as DNA, the CDR3 is TGTGCCAGCAGCCCTCTACTGGACAGGGCGGCGGGCTACACCTTC. The variable domain in full, completed from reference TRBV3-1 and TRBJ1-2, reads DTAVSQTPKYLVTQMGNDKSIKCEQNLGHDTMYWYKQDSKKFLKIMFSYNNKELIINETVPNRFSPKSPDKAHLNLHINSLELGDSAVYFCASSPLLDRAAGYTFGSGTRLTVV.

This sequence joins TRBV7-3 and TRBJ1-4; D gene uncertain. Per germline, CDR1 SGHTA and CDR2 FQGTGA. The CDR3 extends over 14 amino acids. V was cut by 2 bases and J by 3 bases, with 7 bases left in between. The CDR3: CASSLQAANEKLFF. In nucleotides, the CDR3 is TGTGCCAGCAGCTTACAGGCGGCTAATGAAAAACTGTTTTTT.

J is TRBJ1-1 and V is TRBV6-5; D gene ambiguous. The CDR3 sequence is 14 residues long. Trimming left V 2 bases short and J 0 bases short, with 7 bases between. Germline V CDR1 and CDR2: MNHEY, SVGAGI. CDR3 region: CASSYDGMNTEAFF. The CDR3 DNA reads TGTGCCAGCAGTTACGATGGAATGAACACTGAAGCTTTCTTT.

In this sample, this clonotype turned up a few times. The chain uses TRBV5-5 and TRBJ2-7; D possibly uses TRBD1 or TRBD2 (6 bases each). Trimming pared 6 bases from V and 1 base from J, leaving 17 bases between. The CDR3 has 15 residues. Germline V CDR1 and CDR2: SGHKS, YYEKEE (reference sequence). This CDR3 reads CASNPTRGQSYEQYF. In DNA, the CDR3 is TGTGCCAGCAACCCCACCCGGGGGCAGTCCTACGAGCAGTACTTC.

This clonotype was counted between two and nine times. This chain links TRBV7-2 with TRBJ1-2; 7 positions match TRBD1. The length of the CDR3 is 14 residues. Looked up from germline, CDR1 is SGHTA and CDR2 is FQGNSA. Trimming took 4 bases from V and 7 from J; bases not matched to a gene: 9. In DNA form, the CDR3 reads TGTGCCAGCAGCTCCCCCGGAGGGGGCCCTGGCTACACCTTC. Its translation is CASSSPGGGPGYTF.

This clonotype came up many times. V and J are TRBV6-5 and TRBJ2-1, with TRBD1 matching over 10 bases. CDR3 length equals 15 residues. Trimming at V came to 0 bases and at J to 6 bases, leaving 2 bases not matched to a gene. CDR1 is MNHEY and CDR2 is SVGAGI in the germline V gene. Here the CDR3 reads CASSYSGTGANEQFF. CDR3 nucleotides: TGTGCCAGCAGTTACTCCGGGACAGGGGCCAATGAGCAGTTCTTC.

This clonotype was seen at least ten times. V gene TRBV5-4 combines with J gene TRBJ2-1, with D possibly being TRBD1 (5 bases). CDR3 size: 12 residues. CDR1 is SGHNT, CDR2 YYREEE, per germline (reference sequence). Between the trimmed V and J ends, which lost 1 base and 15 bases, there was a span of 14 bases. This CDR3 reads CASSLLGQVGFF. For the CDR3, the DNA is TGTGCCAGCAGCTTGCTCGGACAAGTGGGGTTCTTC.

This rearrangement joins TRBV5-6 to TRBJ2-3; a possible D gene is TRBD1 (5 bases). The CDR3 contains 17 residues. V was trimmed by 1 base and J by 1 base, leaving 16 bases between them. Looked up from germline, CDR1 is SGHDT and CDR2 is YYEEEE. The CDR3 DNA reads TGTGCCAGCAGCTTGCCCCTCAGGGATCCGGGCACAGATACGCAGTATTTT. This sequence encodes CASSLPLRDPGTDTQYF.